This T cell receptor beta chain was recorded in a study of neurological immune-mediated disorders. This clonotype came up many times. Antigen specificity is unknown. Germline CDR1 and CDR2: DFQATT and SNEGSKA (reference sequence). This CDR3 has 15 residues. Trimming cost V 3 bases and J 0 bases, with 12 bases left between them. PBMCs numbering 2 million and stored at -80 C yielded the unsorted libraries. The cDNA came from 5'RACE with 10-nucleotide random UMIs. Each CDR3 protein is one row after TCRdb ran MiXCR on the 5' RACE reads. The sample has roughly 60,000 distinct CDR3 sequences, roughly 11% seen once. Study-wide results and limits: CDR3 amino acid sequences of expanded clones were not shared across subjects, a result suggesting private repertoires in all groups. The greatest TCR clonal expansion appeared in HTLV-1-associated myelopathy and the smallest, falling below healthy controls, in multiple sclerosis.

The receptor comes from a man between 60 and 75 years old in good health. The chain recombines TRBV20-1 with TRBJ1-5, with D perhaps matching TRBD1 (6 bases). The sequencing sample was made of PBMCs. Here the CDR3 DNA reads TGCAGTGCTAGGATGACAGGAGGTAGCAATCAGCCCCAGCATTTT. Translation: CSARMTGGSNQPQHF.